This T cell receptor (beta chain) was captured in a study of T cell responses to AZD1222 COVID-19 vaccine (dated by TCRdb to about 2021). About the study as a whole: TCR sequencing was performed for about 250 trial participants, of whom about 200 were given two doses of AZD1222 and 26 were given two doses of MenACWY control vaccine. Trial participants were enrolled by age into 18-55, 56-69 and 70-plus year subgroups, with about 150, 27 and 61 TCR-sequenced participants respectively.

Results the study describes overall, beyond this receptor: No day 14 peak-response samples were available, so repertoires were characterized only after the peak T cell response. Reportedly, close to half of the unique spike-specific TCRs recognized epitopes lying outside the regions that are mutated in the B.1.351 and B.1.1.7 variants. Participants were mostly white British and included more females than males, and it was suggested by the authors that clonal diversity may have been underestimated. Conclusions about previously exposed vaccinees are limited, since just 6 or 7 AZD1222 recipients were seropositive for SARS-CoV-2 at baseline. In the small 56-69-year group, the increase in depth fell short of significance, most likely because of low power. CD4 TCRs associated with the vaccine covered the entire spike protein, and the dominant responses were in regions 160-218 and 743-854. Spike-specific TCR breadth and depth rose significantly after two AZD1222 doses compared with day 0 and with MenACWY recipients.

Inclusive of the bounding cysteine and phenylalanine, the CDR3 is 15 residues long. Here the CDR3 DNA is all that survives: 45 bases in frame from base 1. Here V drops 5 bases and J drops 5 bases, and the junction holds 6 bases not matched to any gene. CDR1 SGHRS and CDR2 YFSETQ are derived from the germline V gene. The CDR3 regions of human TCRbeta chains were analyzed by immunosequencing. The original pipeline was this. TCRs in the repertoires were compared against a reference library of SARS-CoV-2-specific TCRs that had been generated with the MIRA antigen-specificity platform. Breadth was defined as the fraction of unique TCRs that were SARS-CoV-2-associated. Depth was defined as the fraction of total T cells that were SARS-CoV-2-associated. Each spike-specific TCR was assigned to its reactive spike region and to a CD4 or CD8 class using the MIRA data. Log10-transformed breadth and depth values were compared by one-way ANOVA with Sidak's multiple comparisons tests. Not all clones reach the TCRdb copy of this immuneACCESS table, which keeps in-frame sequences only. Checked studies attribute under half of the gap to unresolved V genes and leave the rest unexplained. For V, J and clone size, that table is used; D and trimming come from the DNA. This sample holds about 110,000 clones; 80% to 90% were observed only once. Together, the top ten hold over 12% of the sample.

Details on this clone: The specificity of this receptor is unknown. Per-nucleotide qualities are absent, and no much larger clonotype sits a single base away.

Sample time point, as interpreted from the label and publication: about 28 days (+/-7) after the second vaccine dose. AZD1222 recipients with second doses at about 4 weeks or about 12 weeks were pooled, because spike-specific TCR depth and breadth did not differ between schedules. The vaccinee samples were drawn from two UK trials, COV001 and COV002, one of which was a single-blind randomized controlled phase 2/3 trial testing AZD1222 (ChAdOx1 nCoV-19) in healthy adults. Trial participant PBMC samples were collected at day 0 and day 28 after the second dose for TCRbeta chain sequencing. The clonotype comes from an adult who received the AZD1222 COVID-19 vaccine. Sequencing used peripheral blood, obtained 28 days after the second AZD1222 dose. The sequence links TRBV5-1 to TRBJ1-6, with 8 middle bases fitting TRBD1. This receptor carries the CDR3 CASRRPGQDNSPLHF. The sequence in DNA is TGCGCCAGCAGGCGACCGGGACAGGATAATTCACCCCTCCACTTT. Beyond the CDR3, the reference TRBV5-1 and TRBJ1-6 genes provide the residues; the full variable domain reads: KAGVTQTPRYLIKTRGQQVTLSCSPISGHRSVSWYQQTPGQGLQFLFEYFSETQRNKGNFPGRFSGRQFSNSRSEMNVSTLELGDSALYLCASRRPGQDNSPLHFGNGTRLTVT.